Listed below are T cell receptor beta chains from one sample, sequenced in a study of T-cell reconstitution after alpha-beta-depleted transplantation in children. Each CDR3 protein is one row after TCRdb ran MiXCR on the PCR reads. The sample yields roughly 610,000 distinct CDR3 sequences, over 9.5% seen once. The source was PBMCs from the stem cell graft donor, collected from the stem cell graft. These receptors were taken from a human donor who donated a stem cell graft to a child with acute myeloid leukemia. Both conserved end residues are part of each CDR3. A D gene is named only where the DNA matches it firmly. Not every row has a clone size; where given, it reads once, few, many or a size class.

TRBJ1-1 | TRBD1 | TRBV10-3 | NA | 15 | CAIRQGTGGRTEAFF | TGTGCCATCAGACAAGGGACAGGCGGGCGGACTGAAGCTTTCTTT
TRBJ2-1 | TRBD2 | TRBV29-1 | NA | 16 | CSDSIGGLAGTNEQFF | TGCAGCGATAGCATAGGGGGACTAGCGGGAACCAATGAGCAGTTCTTC
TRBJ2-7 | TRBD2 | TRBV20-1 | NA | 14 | CSARTPAGVYEQYF | TGCAGTGCTAGGACTCCAGCGGGAGTGTACGAGCAGTACTTC
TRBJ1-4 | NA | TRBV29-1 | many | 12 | CSVTLTGEKLFF | TGCAGCGTTACGCTTACGGGGGAAAAACTGTTTTTT
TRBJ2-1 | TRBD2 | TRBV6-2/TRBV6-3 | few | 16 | CASSSDSGIGYNEQFF | TGTGCCAGCAGTTCCGATAGCGGGATCGGGTACAATGAGCAGTTCTTC
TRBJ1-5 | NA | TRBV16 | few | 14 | CASSRGGTGQPQHF | TGTGCCAGCAGCCGTGGGGGTACGGGGCAGCCCCAGCATTTT
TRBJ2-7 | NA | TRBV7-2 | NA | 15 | CASSLAGGEIGEQYF | TGTGCCAGCAGCTTAGCAGGAGGGGAGATTGGCGAGCAGTACTTC
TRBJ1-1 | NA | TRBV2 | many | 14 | CASKFGTPNTEAFF | TGTGCCAGCAAATTTGGGACACCGAACACTGAAGCTTTCTTT
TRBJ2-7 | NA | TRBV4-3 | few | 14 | CASSQQTELGEQYF | TGCGCCAGCAGCCAACAGACAGAATTGGGCGAGCAGTACTTC
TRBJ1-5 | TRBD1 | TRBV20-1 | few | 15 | CSASGTGVLYQPQHF | TGCAGTGCTTCCGGGACAGGGGTGCTGTATCAGCCCCAGCATTTT
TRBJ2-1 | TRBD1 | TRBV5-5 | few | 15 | CASSHDRAPYNEQFF | TGTGCCAGCAGTCACGACAGGGCCCCTTACAATGAGCAGTTCTTC
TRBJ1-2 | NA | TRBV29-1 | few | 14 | CSVGQSTPYYGYTF | TGCAGCGTTGGACAGTCAACGCCTTACTATGGCTACACCTTC
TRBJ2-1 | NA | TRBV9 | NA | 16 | CASSVTTRGSYNEQFF | TGTGCCAGCAGCGTCACGACCAGGGGATCGTACAATGAGCAGTTCTTC
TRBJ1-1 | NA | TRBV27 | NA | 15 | CASNPGQALNTEAFF | TGTGCCAGCAACCCCGGGCAGGCCCTGAACACTGAAGCTTTCTTT
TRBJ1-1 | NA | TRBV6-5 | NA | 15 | CASSYRTARDTEAFF | TGTGCCAGCAGTTACCGGACAGCCCGCGACACTGAAGCTTTCTTT
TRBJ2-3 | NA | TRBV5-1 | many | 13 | CASTGGLRDTQYF | TGCGCCAGCACCGGCGGCCTCAGGGATACGCAGTATTTT
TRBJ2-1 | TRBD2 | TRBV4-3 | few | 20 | CASSPSGSGRIPSLYNEQFF | TGCGCCAGCAGCCCAAGCGGGAGCGGGAGGATCCCATCCCTTTACAATGAGCAGTTCTTC
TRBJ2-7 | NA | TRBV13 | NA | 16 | CASSRFGGAGSYEQYF | TGTGCCAGCAGCCGATTCGGAGGGGCGGGCTCCTACGAGCAGTACTTC
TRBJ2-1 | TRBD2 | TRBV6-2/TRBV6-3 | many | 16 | CASSSPGLVGNGEQFF | TGTGCCAGCAGTTCACCGGGACTAGTCGGAAACGGTGAGCAGTTCTTC
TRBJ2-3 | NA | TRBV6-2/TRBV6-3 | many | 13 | CASRPSSTDTQYF | TGTGCCAGCAGGCCTTCTAGCACAGATACGCAGTATTTT
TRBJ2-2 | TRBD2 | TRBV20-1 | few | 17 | CSARPSGRAANTGELFF | TGCAGTGCTAGACCTAGCGGGAGGGCCGCGAACACCGGGGAGCTGTTTTTT
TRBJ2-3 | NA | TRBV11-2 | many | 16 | CASSPSGTPVADTQYF | TGTGCCAGCAGCCCGTCCGGGACGCCCGTGGCAGATACGCAGTATTTT
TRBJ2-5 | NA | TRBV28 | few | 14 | CASSGVGLGETQYF | TGTGCCAGCAGTGGGGTCGGTTTGGGAGAGACCCAGTACTTC
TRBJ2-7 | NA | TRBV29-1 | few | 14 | CSVVTSRRSYEQYF | TGCAGCGTTGTTACTAGCCGACGCTCCTACGAGCAGTACTTC
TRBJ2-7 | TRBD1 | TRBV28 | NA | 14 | CASTLTRDRYEQYF | TGTGCCAGCACCCTAACCCGGGACAGATACGAGCAGTACTTC
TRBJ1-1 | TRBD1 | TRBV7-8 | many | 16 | CASRQTGVIDNTEAFF | TGTGCCAGCAGACAGACAGGGGTGATCGATAACACTGAAGCTTTCTTT
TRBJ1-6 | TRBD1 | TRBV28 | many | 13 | CASSRDSNSPLHF | TGTGCCAGCAGCCGGGACAGTAATTCACCCCTCCACTTT
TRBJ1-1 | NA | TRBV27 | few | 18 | CASSPPPGRVLRNTEAFF | TGTGCCAGCAGTCCACCTCCGGGACGGGTGCTGCGGAACACTGAAGCTTTCTTT
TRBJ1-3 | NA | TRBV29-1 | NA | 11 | CSGIRLGTIYF | TGCAGCGGTATTCGACTGGGCACCATATATTTT